The rows below give T cell receptor beta chains drawn from one sample of a study of T cell responses to AZD1222 COVID-19 vaccine. Assay: immunoSEQ multiplex PCR; the TCRdb copy retains only in-frame clones and omits some. Seen here are roughly 36,000 clones, about 89% observed once, and the top ten hold about 7%. This specimen consisted of peripheral blood, obtained on day 0 of AZD1222 vaccination. The receptors were sampled from an adult in good health. CDR3s include the opening cysteine and the closing phenylalanine or tryptophan. The order of the fields is CDR3 length, clone size, D gene, V gene, J gene, CDR3 protein, CDR3 DNA. A D gene is named only where the DNA matches it firmly. Clone size is given for some rows only: seen once, a few or many times, or a class if the clone is expanded.

14	-	TRBD1	TRBV9	TRBJ2-1	CASSVADRASEQFF	TGTGCCAGCAGCGTAGCGGACAGGGCTAGTGAGCAGTTCTTC
14	-	TRBD2	TRBV11-2	TRBJ2-1	CASSPGGSYNEQFF	TGTGCCAGCAGCCCGGGCGGGAGTTACAATGAGCAGTTCTTC
12	-	-	TRBV29-1	TRBJ1-2	CSVDEGVVGYTF	TGCAGCGTTGACGAAGGGGTAGTTGGCTACACCTTC
16	-	-	TRBV13	TRBJ2-1	CASSTPSAHSYNEQFF	TGTGCCAGCAGCACCCCTTCTGCACACTCCTACAATGAGCAGTTCTTC
13	-	-	TRBV7-3	TRBJ1-3	CASSRGMGNTIYF	TGTGCCAGCTCCAGGGGAATGGGAAACACCATATATTTT
15	-	-	TRBV19	TRBJ2-7	CASSIVSTSSYEQYF	TGTGCCAGTAGTATAGTTAGCACCAGCTCCTACGAGCAGTACTTC
13	-	-	TRBV18	TRBJ2-7	CASSLSQGNEQYF	TGTGCCAGCTCACTATCACAGGGAAACGAGCAGTACTTC
18	-	-	TRBV12-1	TRBJ2-5	CASFKTPPIAGLKETQYF	TGTGCCAGCTTTAAAACCCCCCCAATAGCGGGGCTGAAAGAGACCCAGTACTTC
15	-	TRBD1	TRBV29-1	TRBJ2-2	CSAGTGPANTGELFF	TGCAGCGCGGGGACAGGACCGGCGAACACCGGGGAGCTGTTTTTT
13	-	TRBD2	TRBV11-2	TRBJ2-1	CASSPQAGGGQFF	TGTGCCAGCAGCCCACAAGCGGGAGGTGGGCAGTTCTTC
13	-	-	TRBV5-1	TRBJ1-3	CASSLAGEKRGYF	TGCGCCAGCAGCTTGGCCGGGGAGAAGAGGGGATATTTT
13	-	-	TRBV19	TRBJ2-1	CASSIAEDGEQFF	TGTGCCAGTAGTATAGCCGAGGACGGGGAGCAGTTCTTC
16	-	-	TRBV19	TRBJ1-2	CASSEVGVGANYGYTF	TGTGCCAGTAGTGAAGTTGGTGTCGGAGCTAACTATGGCTACACCTTC
13	-	-	TRBV7-6	TRBJ1-1	CASVRGEDTEAFF	TGTGCCAGCGTCAGGGGCGAGGACACTGAAGCTTTCTTT
13	-	-	TRBV12-3/TRBV12-4	TRBJ1-2	CASSFGQRYGYTF	TGTGCCAGCAGTTTCGGGCAGCGATATGGCTACACCTTC
14	once	TRBD2	TRBV6-2/TRBV6-3	TRBJ2-7	CASSYSSGSSEQYF	TGTGCCAGCAGTTACTCTAGCGGGAGTTCCGAGCAGTACTTC
17	-	-	TRBV5-1	TRBJ2-1	CASSLVGGISSYNEQFF	TGCGCCAGCAGCTTGGTCGGCGGGATCAGCTCCTACAATGAGCAGTTCTTC
16	-	-	TRBV28	TRBJ1-4	CASRTAAGETNEKLFF	TGTGCCAGCAGAACGGCGGCAGGTGAAACTAATGAAAAACTGTTTTTT
12	-	-	TRBV2	TRBJ2-7	CASRLVGYEQYF	TGTGCCAGCAGACTAGTGGGCTACGAGCAGTACTTC
14	once	TRBD2	TRBV28	TRBJ2-7	CATKWTSGKGEQYF	TGTGCCACCAAATGGACTAGCGGGAAAGGCGAGCAGTACTTC
17	-	TRBD2	TRBV6-1	TRBJ2-3	CASSEIRTSEDTDTQYF	TGTGCCAGCAGTGAAATCAGGACTAGCGAAGACACAGATACGCAGTATTTT
14	-	TRBD1	TRBV5-1	TRBJ1-5	CASSPTGGGQPQHF	TGCGCCAGCAGCCCTACAGGGGGCGGTCAGCCCCAGCATTTT
13	-	-	TRBV5-1	TRBJ1-3	CASSSDGGNTIYF	TGCGCCAGCAGCTCGGACGGTGGAAACACCATATATTTT
12	once	-	TRBV2	TRBJ2-7	CASSLPDDEQYF	TGTGCCAGCAGTCTCCCCGATGACGAGCAGTACTTC
16	once	-	TRBV7-7	TRBJ2-2	CASSLAPGLNTGELFF	TGTGCCAGCAGCTTAGCGCCGGGTTTGAACACCGGGGAGCTGTTTTTT
14	-	-	TRBV19	TRBJ1-1	CATHPGVRGTEAFF	TGTGCCACCCACCCTGGGGTGCGAGGCACTGAAGCTTTCTTT
15	-	TRBD1	TRBV7-9	TRBJ2-2	CASSTRTGVTGELFF	TGTGCCAGCAGCACCCGGACAGGGGTAACCGGGGAGCTGTTTTTT
13	-	TRBD1	TRBV24-1	TRBJ2-7	CATSAAGGYEQYF	TGTGCCACCAGTGCTGCAGGGGGATACGAGCAGTACTTC
13	once	-	TRBV5-1	TRBJ2-7	CASSFTQSYEQYF	TGCGCCAGCAGCTTCACACAGTCCTACGAGCAGTACTTC
15	-	-	TRBV4-1	TRBJ2-1	CASSSPGSSYNEQFF	TGCGCCAGCAGCTCCCCGGGGAGCTCCTACAATGAGCAGTTCTTC